These T cell receptor beta chains were read from a single sample in a study of Ad26.COV2.S vaccination and SARS-CoV-2 variants. TCRdb's table, derived via immunoSEQ multiplex PCR, lists solely in-frame clones and lacks some. This sample yields just under 250,000 clones, of which roughly 90% are seen a single time; roughly 10% belongs to the top ten. The sample was peripheral blood, taken in a trial of Ad26.COV2.S vaccine versus placebo. Every receptor here comes from a person between 18 and 60 years old who received the Ad26.COV2.S COVID-19 vaccine or a placebo. CDR3s include the opening cysteine and the closing phenylalanine or tryptophan. D genes are given only for firm matches. A clone size is listed for some rows: how often the clone was seen (once, few, many), or a class if it is expanded.

D gene | clone size | J gene | CDR3 length | V gene | CDR3 DNA | CDR3 protein
TRBD1 | NA | TRBJ2-7 | 16 | TRBV7-2 | TGTGCCAGCAGCTTAGCGAGGACAGGGTACTCCTACGAGCAGTACTTC | CASSLARTGYSYEQYF
NA | once | TRBJ1-6 | 12 | TRBV18 | TGCGGTACCAGCTCCTATAATTCACCCCTCCACTTT | CGTSSYNSPLHF
NA | NA | TRBJ2-7 | 12 | TRBV11-3 | TGTGCCAGCAGCTTTACAACGGGAGAGCAGTACTTC | CASSFTTGEQYF
NA | many | TRBJ1-1 | 16 | TRBV28 | TGTGCCAGCATCTCCGCGATTAAACTGTGGAGCACTGAAGCTTTCTTT | CASISAIKLWSTEAFF
NA | once | TRBJ1-5 | 12 | TRBV30 | TGTGCCTGGGAACAAAGCCAGGGGCCCCAGCATTTT | CAWEQSQGPQHF
TRBD2 | NA | TRBJ2-6 | 17 | TRBV7-3 | TGTGCCAGCAGTCTCCGGCTAGCGGGCTCTGGGGCCAACGTCCTGACTTTC | CASSLRLAGSGANVLTF
TRBD2 | NA | TRBJ2-1 | 15 | TRBV6-4 | TGTGCCAGCAGTGACGAAGCGGGGTCCTACAATGAGCAGTTCTTC | CASSDEAGSYNEQFF
TRBD1 | few | TRBJ1-1 | 13 | TRBV12-3/TRBV12-4 | TGTGCCAGCAGCAGGGGGCAAGGCACTGAAGCTTTCTTT | CASSRGQGTEAFF
TRBD1 | NA | TRBJ1-1 | 15 | TRBV19 | TGTGCCAGTAGTACCATACGACAGGGGTGGACTGAAGCTTTCTTT | CASSTIRQGWTEAFF
TRBD1 | NA | TRBJ1-4 | 13 | TRBV27 | TGTGCCAGCAGCGACGGACAGGGGGAAAAACTGTTTTTT | CASSDGQGEKLFF
NA | NA | TRBJ2-3 | 16 | TRBV18 | TGTGCCAGCTCACCACCCCCCGGGACCAGGACAGATACGCAGTATTTT | CASSPPPGTRTDTQYF
NA | NA | TRBJ1-2 | 12 | TRBV28 | TGTGCCAGCAGTCTTCTGAGGGATGGCTACACCTTC | CASSLLRDGYTF
TRBD1 | NA | TRBJ2-7 | 12 | TRBV10-3 | TGTGCCAGCAGAGGGGGCCCTATGGAGCAGTACTTC | CASRGGPMEQYF
TRBD1 | NA | TRBJ1-2 | 16 | TRBV9 | TGTGCCAGCAGCGCCGGGGACAGCGAAGCTAACTATGGCTACACCTTC | CASSAGDSEANYGYTF
NA | few | TRBJ2-7 | 13 | TRBV25-1 | TGTGCCAGCAGTGTGGGACAAAGCTACGAGCAGTACTTC | CASSVGQSYEQYF
TRBD2 | NA | TRBJ2-5 | 16 | TRBV3-1/TRBV3-2 | TGTGCCAGCAGCCAACTCAGCGGGAGGCACCAAGAGACCCAGTACTTC | CASSQLSGRHQETQYF
TRBD1 | NA | TRBJ1-2 | 15 | TRBV28 | TGTGCCAGCAGTTCTTCAGGGGGCTTGATACATGGCTACACCTTC | CASSSSGGLIHGYTF
NA | once | TRBJ2-5 | 15 | TRBV5-1 | TGCGCCAGCAGCTGGGGAAGGGGTCCCCAAGAGACCCAGTACTTC | CASSWGRGPQETQYF
NA | NA | TRBJ2-7 | 13 | TRBV10-3 | TGTGCCATCAGCGACATGAAACCCTACGAGCAGTACTTC | CAISDMKPYEQYF
NA | NA | TRBJ2-6 | 18 | TRBV18 | TGTGCCAGCTCAGCCTCGACAGCACCAATCTCTGGGGCCAACGTCCTGACTTTC | CASSASTAPISGANVLTF
TRBD1 | NA | TRBJ1-1 | 15 | TRBV4-2 | TGTGCCAGCAGCCGGCAGGGACAGGGGGCAGAATCGGCTTTCTTT | CASSRQGQGAESAFF
NA | NA | TRBJ2-7 | 16 | TRBV28 | TGTGCCAGCAGTCCCCTAGCGCTCAGATTTACCTACGAGCAGTACTTC | CASSPLALRFTYEQYF
NA | NA | TRBJ1-3 | 16 | TRBV21-1 | TGTGCCAGCAGCGCGGGACAGGGGAGCACTGGAAACACCATATATTTT | CASSAGQGSTGNTIYF
NA | NA | TRBJ1-1 | 12 | TRBV10-2 | TGCGCCAGCAGTGAGTCCTTGACTGAAGCTTTCTTT | CASSESLTEAFF
NA | NA | TRBJ1-6 | 14 | TRBV6-5 | TGTGCCAGCAGCCCCGGTTGGGGCAATTCACCCCTCCACTTT | CASSPGWGNSPLHF
NA | few | TRBJ2-7 | 14 | TRBV30 | TGTGCCTGGAGTGAGCAGGCTAGCTCCTACGAGCAGTACTTC | CAWSEQASSYEQYF
TRBD2 | NA | TRBJ2-1 | 17 | TRBV7-2 | TGTGCCAGCAGCTTACAAACGCAGCGGGGGAACTACAATGAGCAGTTCTTC | CASSLQTQRGNYNEQFF
TRBD2 | NA | TRBJ2-1 | 15 | TRBV27 | TGTGCCAGCAGCTCCGGGACTAGCGGGGGCGGGGAGCAGTTCTTC | CASSSGTSGGGEQFF
NA | NA | TRBJ1-3 | 15 | TRBV6-2/TRBV6-3 | TGTGCCAGCAGTTACTCACAGAGCTCTGGAAACACCATATATTTT | CASSYSQSSGNTIYF
TRBD1 | NA | TRBJ2-1 | 18 | TRBV5-4 | TGTGCCAGCAGCGGGCCTCGACAGGGAATGTCCTCCTACAATGAGCAGTTCTTC | CASSGPRQGMSSYNEQFF
TRBD1 | NA | TRBJ1-2 | 15 | TRBV28 | TGTGCCAGCAGTTTATGGGCAGGGGGAGTGGATGGCTACACCTTC | CASSLWAGGVDGYTF
TRBD2 | NA | TRBJ2-7 | 14 | TRBV27 | TGTGCCAGCAGTCTTAGCGGGAGCTCCTACGAGCAGTACTTC | CASSLSGSSYEQYF
NA | few | TRBJ2-1 | 15 | TRBV7-9 | TGTGCCAGCAGCTTGGCTACAGGGTACAGCGATGAGCAGTTCTTC | CASSLATGYSDEQFF
NA | few | TRBJ1-2 | 13 | TRBV30 | TGTGCCTGGGACAAAAACACAGGGACTGGCTACACCTTC | CAWDKNTGTGYTF